These T cell receptor beta chains were read from a single sample in a study of blood T cells in healthy people across ages. TCRdb analysed the 5' RACE reads with MiXCR anew, one entry per CDR3 protein. The repertoire holds almost 800,000 distinct CDR3 sequences, with nearly 60% as singletons. The sample taken for sequencing was blood. The receptors come from a man aged 25 to 40 in good health. CDR3s include the opening cysteine and the closing phenylalanine or tryptophan. A D gene is named only where the DNA matches it firmly. Size values are once, few and many counts, or a class for expanded clones, and some rows have none.

clone_size | d_call | j_call | v_call | cdr3_aa | cdr3_nt
- | TRBD1 | TRBJ2-1 | TRBV12-3/TRBV12-4 | CASSDQTGGGSSYNEQFF | TGTGCCAGCAGTGATCAAACAGGGGGTGGGAGCTCCTACAATGAGCAGTTCTTC
- | TRBD2 | TRBJ2-1 | TRBV10-3 | CAITGTSGRAVEQFF | TGTGCCATCACCGGGACTAGCGGGAGGGCCGTTGAGCAGTTCTTC
- | - | TRBJ2-2 | TRBV6-4 | CAGSEGNTGELFF | TGTGCCGGCAGTGAGGGGAACACCGGGGAGCTGTTTTTT
- | - | TRBJ2-3 | TRBV7-2 | CASSLVGTVSDTQYF | TGTGCCAGCAGCTTGGTGGGAACGGTATCAGATACGCAGTATTTT
- | TRBD2 | TRBJ2-5 | TRBV20-1 | CSARSSGSRQGTQYF | TGCAGTGCTAGAAGCAGCGGGAGCCGGCAAGGGACCCAGTACTTC
- | - | TRBJ2-1 | TRBV2 | CASSARGADNNEQFF | TGTGCCAGCAGTGCTAGGGGCGCAGACAACAATGAGCAGTTCTTC
- | - | TRBJ1-2 | TRBV27 | CASSLIRAGANYGYTF | TGTGCCAGCAGTTTAATTAGGGCAGGAGCTAACTATGGCTACACCTTC
- | - | TRBJ2-2 | TRBV20-1 | CSARAPETGELFF | TGCAGTGCTAGAGCGCCTGAAACCGGGGAGCTGTTTTTT
once | - | TRBJ1-1 | TRBV6-1 | CASSEGGGWYTEAFF | TGTGCCAGCAGTGAAGGTGGAGGGTGGTACACTGAAGCTTTCTTT
- | TRBD2 | TRBJ2-5 | TRBV29-1 | CSVRVTSGRIETQYF | TGCAGCGTAAGAGTAACTAGCGGGAGGATTGAGACCCAGTACTTC
- | - | TRBJ2-1 | TRBV4-1 | CASSPRADNTNEQFF | TGCGCCAGCAGCCCCCGGGCGGACAACACCAATGAGCAGTTCTTC
few | TRBD2 | TRBJ2-1 | TRBV29-1 | CSVRTSGFYNEQFF | TGCAGCGTAAGAACTAGCGGGTTTTACAATGAGCAGTTCTTC
few | - | TRBJ2-7 | TRBV7-9 | CASSLTQGRTLEQYF | TGTGCCAGCAGCTTAACCCAGGGTAGGACTCTCGAGCAGTACTTC
- | - | TRBJ2-5 | TRBV29-1 | CSVVGQLGNEQYF | TGCAGCGTTGTTGGACAGCTGGGGAATGAGCAGTACTTC
once | - | TRBJ2-3 | TRBV28 | CASSFVRRVTDTQYF | TGTGCCAGCAGTTTCGTGCGGAGAGTCACAGATACGCAGTATTTT
- | TRBD2 | TRBJ2-1 | TRBV3-1 | CASSLQGLAGANEQFF | TGTGCCAGCAGCCTCCAGGGACTAGCGGGAGCTAATGAGCAGTTCTTC